This passage covers 28 T cell receptor beta chains from one sample sequenced in a study of CD8 T cells in ankylosing spondylitis. General observations from the study: There was a TCR beta motif, made of roughly eight highly homologous variants, that appeared characteristic of ankylosing spondylitis blood.

One entry per CDR3 protein, called by TCRdb with MiXCR from the 5' RACE reads. The table lists approximately 400,000 distinct CDR3 sequences, 25% to 30% of them singletons, with about 0.9% in the top ten. Antigens for these TCRs are unknown. The sequencing input was blood, either unsorted or a sorted T cell fraction (not recorded which). Every receptor here comes from a male donor with ankylosing spondylitis.

A few counts support this clonotype. This chain uses TRBV10-2 with TRBJ1-1; no clear D gene. The germline V gene encodes CDR1 WSHSY and CDR2 SAAADI. V was trimmed by 4 bases and J by 3 bases, leaving 6 bases between them. The CDR3 consists of 12 residues. The CDR3 protein is CASSGTYTEAFF. In nucleotides, the CDR3 is TGCGCCAGCAGTGGGACCTACACTGAAGCTTTCTTT.

The CDR3 reads CASTGQGARELFF. CDR3 nucleotide sequence: TGTGCCAGTACGGGACAGGGGGCCAGGGAGCTGTTTTTT. The chain has TRBV11-3 and TRBJ2-2, with 12 bases aligning to TRBD1. CDR1 SGHNT and CDR2 YENEEA come from the germline V gene. The CDR3 length is 13 residues. The V and J ends lost 9 bases and 9 bases, in that order; junction bases with no gene match: 5.

This clonotype has more than one count but fewer than ten. The J gene is TRBJ2-7, the V gene TRBV12-3 or TRBV12-4, with 10 bases matching TRBD1. Trimming removed 7 bases from V and 1 base from J; junction bases left unmatched: 7. The CDR3 runs to 15 residues. The DNA for the CDR3 is TGTGCCAGCACCCCGGGGACAGGGGTTTCCTACGAGCAGTACTTC. It encodes CASTPGTGVSYEQYF.

This clonotype was seen a handful of times. This sequence joins TRBV7-2 and TRBJ2-3; a weak D match, TRBD2 (6 bases). Trimming pared 7 bases from V and 3 bases from J, leaving 14 bases between. The CDR3 runs to 14 residues. CDR1 is SGHTA and CDR2 is FQGNSA in the germline V gene. The CDR3 spells CASTWGDMTDTQYF. The CDR3 DNA reads TGTGCCAGCACCTGGGGGGATATGACAGATACGCAGTATTTT.

The chain is built from TRBV3-1 and TRBJ2-5; D unclear. CDR3 size: 15 residues. CDR1 and CDR2 (germline): LGHDT, YNNKEL (reference sequence). Trimming pared 4 bases from V and 4 bases from J, leaving 16 bases between. The CDR3 region is CASSLNNGQIETQYF. DNA of the CDR3: TGTGCCAGCAGCCTTAATAACGGCCAGATAGAGACCCAGTACTTC.

The gene calls are TRBV20-1 and TRBJ2-5; 15 bases agree with TRBD2. The CDR3 covers 16 residues. Germline V CDR1 and CDR2: DFQATT, SNEGSKA (reference sequence). After removal of 3 bases from V and 2 bases from J, the junction contained 4 bases not matched to a gene. The CDR3 nucleotides are TGCAGTGCTAGTTGGGGACTAGCGGGAGGTCAAGAGACCCAGTACTTC. It codes for CSASWGLAGGQETQYF.

This rearrangement joins TRBV20-1 to TRBJ2-1, with 11 positions matching TRBD2. The CDR3 runs 15 residues. Germline trimming cut 1 base from V and 2 bases from J; bases unmatched to any gene: 1. Germline CDR1 DFQATT, CDR2 SNEGSKA (reference sequence). The CDR3 region has the DNA TGCAGTGCTAGAGTTAGCGGGAGGGCCTACAATGAGCAGTTCTTC. Protein product: CSARVSGRAYNEQFF.

This clonotype was detected many times. This chain joins TRBV12-3 or TRBV12-4 and TRBJ2-5, with 7 bases matching TRBD2. Losses at the gene ends were 5 bases for V and 7 bases for J; bases not matched to a gene: 16. This CDR3 comprises 16 residues. CDR3 loop: CASSPPRRLAAGTQYF. DNA of the CDR3: TGTGCCAGCAGTCCCCCTAGGAGACTAGCAGCCGGGACCCAGTACTTC.

The chain uses TRBV5-1 and TRBJ2-3; 9 bases map to TRBD2. This CDR3 has 15 residues. V dropped 4 bases and J dropped 3; count of bases not matched to a gene: 6. Germline V CDR1 and CDR2: SGHRS, YFSETQ. CDR3 sequence: CASSRAAGGTDTQYF. In DNA, the CDR3 is TGCGCCAGCAGCAGGGCAGCGGGAGGAACAGATACGCAGTATTTT.

The chain has TRBV5-1 and TRBJ2-1; a possible D gene is TRBD2 (7 bases). The CDR3 covers 15 residues. Germline CDR1 reads SGHRS; CDR2 reads YFSETQ. Trimming took off 5 bases at V and 1 base at J, with 13 bases between the two ends. This CDR3 reads CASRKGEGSYNEQFF. DNA for the CDR3: TGCGCCAGCAGGAAGGGGGAGGGTTCCTACAATGAGCAGTTCTTC. The whole variable domain, filled in from reference TRBV5-1 and TRBJ2-1, reads KAGVTQTPRYLIKTRGQQVTLSCSPISGHRSVSWYQQTPGQGLQFLFEYFSETQRNKGNFPGRFSGRQFSNSRSEMNVSTLELGDSALYLCASRKGEGSYNEQFFGPGTRLTVL.

This clonotype was seen only a few times. The chain combines TRBV11-2 with TRBJ1-4; D gene uncertain. CDR1 is SGHAT, CDR2 FQNNGV, per germline. V lost 5 bases, J lost 5 bases, and 15 bases lay in between. The CDR3 extends over 15 amino acids. The CDR3 spells CASSDRRALNEKLFF. The CDR3 region has the DNA TGTGCCAGCAGCGACCGCCGGGCACTAAATGAAAAACTGTTTTTT.

This clonotype was found once. The rearrangement links TRBV28 to TRBJ1-2, with a possible D match to TRBD1 (5 bases). Germline values: CDR1 MDHEN, CDR2 SYDVKM. CDR3 length equals 12 residues. Deletions cut 5 bases from V and 4 bases from J, with 8 bases between. The CDR3 loop is CASSPGFYGYTF. The CDR3 DNA sequence: TGTGCCAGCAGTCCAGGGTTCTATGGCTACACCTTC.

This clonotype turned up a few times. The chain couples TRBV6-6 to TRBJ1-4; D is unclear. The CDR3 has 11 residues. The V and J ends lost 2 bases and 16 bases respectively, with 11 bases between them. The germline CDR1 and CDR2 sequences are MNHNY and SVGAGI (reference sequence). The CDR3 nucleotides are TGTGCCAGCAGTTACGGAGGGCCCCAGTTTTTT. Amino acids: CASSYGGPQFF.

The chain uses TRBV19 and TRBJ1-5; TRBD1 aligns across 7 bases. V was pared by 5 bases and J by 6 bases, with 4 bases of the junction left unmatched. Germline V CDR1 and CDR2: LNHDA, SQIVND (reference sequence). This CDR3 is 13 amino acids long. CDR3 sequence reads: CASSDRDGQPQHF. The CDR3, as DNA: TGTGCCAGTAGTGACAGGGATGGTCAGCCCCAGCATTTT. Full variable domain (rest looked up from reference TRBV19 and TRBJ1-5): DGGITQSPKYLFRKEGQNVTLSCEQNLNHDAMYWYRQDPGQGLRLIYYSQIVNDFQKGDIAEGYSVSREKKESFPLTVTSAQKNPTAFYLCASSDRDGQPQHFGDGTRLSIL.

The chain carries TRBV6-2 or TRBV6-3 and TRBJ2-5, with unresolved D. Germline lookup yields CDR1 MNHEY and CDR2 SVGEGT. The CDR3 has 13 amino acids. V was clipped by 6 bases and J by 6 bases, with 14 bases between them. Here the CDR3 reads CASSANDPKTQYF. The CDR3 nucleotides are TGTGCCAGCAGCGCAAACGACCCAAAGACCCAGTACTTC.

The V call is TRBV24-1, the J call TRBJ1-2; no reliable D call. V was cut by 3 bases and J by 4 bases, with 17 bases left in between. The length of the CDR3 is 16 residues. The germline CDR1 and CDR2 sequences are KGHDR and SFDVKD. The CDR3 sequence is CATSDRADGEGYGYTF. CDR3 in DNA: TGTGCCACCAGTGATCGGGCAGACGGGGAGGGCTATGGCTACACCTTC.

The chain uses TRBV7-8 and TRBJ1-3; 7 positions agree with TRBD1. Germline trimming cut 5 bases from V and 0 bases from J; bases unmatched to any gene: 7. The CDR3 runs to 16 residues. The germline V gene encodes CDR1 SGHVS and CDR2 FQNEAQ. In DNA, the CDR3 is TGTGCCAGCAGCCGGGACAGCGTCTACTCTGGAAACACCATATATTTT. Amino acids: CASSRDSVYSGNTIYF.

The chain uses TRBV6-1 and TRBJ2-3; maybe TRBD1 (5 bases). The V gene's germline CDR1 is MNHNS and CDR2 SASEGT. The CDR3 has 14 amino acids. Trimming pared 7 bases from V and 2 bases from J, leaving 13 bases between. As DNA, the CDR3 is TGTGCCAGCAAACCAGGGCCTTACACAGATACGCAGTATTTT. Translated, it gives CASKPGPYTDTQYF.

The chain combines TRBV20-1 with TRBJ1-6; 9 nucleotides agree with TRBD1. CDR3 size: 14 residues. Germline-derived CDR1 and CDR2 are DFQATT and SNEGSKA (reference sequence). V lost 5 bases to trimming and J lost 6 bases; unmatched junction nucleotides: 5. In DNA form, the CDR3 reads TGCAGTGCTGGATCGGGACAGGGTAATTCACCCCTCCACTTT. Encoded protein: CSAGSGQGNSPLHF.

The sample holds a few counts of this clonotype. This chain connects TRBV15 to TRBJ2-3, with 7 positions matching TRBD2. The CDR3 spans 15 residues. Trimming cost V 1 base and J 3 bases; bases outside gene matches: 4. Germline V lookup: CDR1 LNHNV, CDR2 YYDKDF (reference sequence). CDR3 in DNA: TGTGCCACCAGCAGAGGGGGGGGGGAGACAGATACGCAGTATTTT. Its protein is CATSRGGGETDTQYF. The full variable domain, completed using reference TRBV15 and TRBJ2-3, is DAMVIQNPRYQVTQFGKPVTLSCSQTLNHNVMYWYQQKSSQAPKLLFHYYDKDFNNEADTPDNFQSRRPNTSFCFLDIRSPGLGDTAMYLCATSRGGGETDTQYFGPGTRLTVL.

The chain links TRBV3-1 to TRBJ2-7, with D perhaps TRBD1 or TRBD2 (5 bases each). CDR3 size: 15 residues. The germline gives CDR1 LGHDT, CDR2 YNNKEL (reference sequence). Trimming took off 4 bases at V and 9 bases at J, with 22 bases between the two ends. In DNA form, the CDR3 reads TGTGCCAGCAGCCTAGCCCGGGACCGACCTACGGTGCAGTACTTC. Protein sequence: CASSLARDRPTVQYF.

V is TRBV6-4 and J is TRBJ1-2; 7 nucleotides line up with TRBD1. Germline CDR1 is MRHNA and CDR2 is SNTAGT. V lost 5 bases and J lost 9; bases outside the gene matches: 12. The CDR3 has 14 residues. The DNA of the CDR3 is TGTGCCAGCAGTTTAACAGGGGCGGCTATCAGCTACACCTTC. As protein: CASSLTGAAISYTF.

In its sample, this clonotype was seen a few times. CDR3 sequence (DNA): TGCGCCAGCAGCTCCAGGACAGGGGCAGATACGCAGTATTTT. Protein product: CASSSRTGADTQYF. The chain links TRBV5-1 to TRBJ2-3; 9 positions match TRBD1. Trimming removed 3 bases from V and 4 bases from J; junction bases left unmatched: 3. CDR1 is SGHRS, CDR2 YFSETQ, per germline. There are 14 residues in the CDR3.

In DNA, the CDR3 is TGCGCCAGCAGCACGGGGACTAGCGGGAGGTCAGATACGCAGTATTTT. Protein: CASSTGTSGRSDTQYF. This chain connects TRBV5-1 to TRBJ2-3, with TRBD2 identical over 15 bases. CDR1 is SGHRS, CDR2 YFSETQ, per germline. The CDR3 spans 16 residues. J lost 4 bases, V lost 4 bases, and 4 bases had no gene match.

A few counts support this clonotype. The rearrangement uses TRBV12-3 or TRBV12-4 and TRBJ2-5, with D perhaps being TRBD1 or TRBD2 (5 bases each). The length of the CDR3 is 14 residues. V lost 6 bases, J lost 5 bases, and 16 bases lay in between. The CDR3 sequence is CASRGTGVRETQYF. CDR3 coding DNA: TGTGCCAGCAGAGGGACGGGCGTGAGGGAGACCCAGTACTTC.

The genes are TRBV7-8 and TRBJ2-7, with 7 bases fitting TRBD2. This CDR3 region has 15 residues. Germline lookup yields CDR1 SGHVS and CDR2 FQNEAQ. The junction had 3 bases not matched to a gene; V was cut back by 1 base and J by 0 bases. CDR3 in amino acids: CASSLEASGSYEQYF. CDR3 DNA sequence: TGTGCCAGCAGCTTAGAGGCTAGCGGCTCCTACGAGCAGTACTTC.

The table lists this clonotype with a few counts. V gene TRBV29-1 combines with J gene TRBJ1-3; 8 positions match TRBD1. Trimming took 7 bases from V and 0 from J; bases not matched to a gene: 5. The CDR3 spans 14 residues. CDR1 and CDR2 (germline): SQVTM, ANQGSEA. The DNA for the CDR3 is TGCAGCGCAGGACAGGGAAGCTCTGGAAACACCATATATTTT. Translating gives CSAGQGSSGNTIYF.

This clonotype was counted only a few times. The chain combines TRBV7-9 with TRBJ1-1; D unclear. The CDR3 loop spans 12 amino acids. Germline values: CDR1 SEHNR, CDR2 FQNEAQ (reference sequence). The V end was cut by 2 bases, the J end by 8 bases, with 9 bases between. The CDR3 spells CASSLNIAEAFF. The CDR3 region has the DNA TGTGCCAGCAGCTTAAATATAGCGGAAGCTTTCTTT.